This TCR beta chain came from a study of blood T cell repertoires in COVID-19. Study-wide background: COVID-19 samples, acute and convalescent, were from the United States, Italy and Spain.

The CDR3 covers 13 residues. After removal of 8 bases from V and 6 bases from J, the junction contained 9 bases not matched to a gene. Germline-derived CDR1 and CDR2 are SQVTM and ANQGSEA. Produced via immunoSEQ multiplex PCR; TCRdb's table is partial and in-frame only. This table holds over 250,000 clones, about 88% found once. The chain couples TRBV29-1 to TRBJ2-7; 11 positions match TRBD1. The source is a woman in her fifties or sixties who had recovered from COVID-19. Sample: PBMCs or T cells enriched from blood (not recorded which). The CDR3 nucleotides read TGCAGCATGACCCGGGACAGGGGGTCCGAGCAGTACTTC. Its translation is CSMTRDRGSEQYF.